This T cell receptor beta chain stems from a study of PD-1 blockade in classical Hodgkin lymphoma. Findings of the study overall: Diversity in CD4+ TCRs, unlike that measured in CD8+ TCRs, had risen significantly by C4D1. Why repertoires differed is undefined; disease activity or prior therapy possibly contributed. Diversity similar to that of newly diagnosed patients was seen at baseline in complete responders. TCR diversity at baseline was reported to be reduced in newly diagnosed patients relative to healthy donors.

Clones were sequenced by immunoSEQ multiplex PCR, and TCRdb holds only the in-frame ones, with some missing. This table has some 6,800 clones, over 65% appearing once. All the patients suffered relapse after autologous stem cell transplantation, and brentuximab vedotin exposure differed. By its share, this clone is medium-sized. The antigen is unknown. V gave up 4 bases and J gave up 6 bases, with 9 bases separating them. The CDR3 has 12 residues. In germline, CDR1 is GTSNPN, CDR2 SVGIG (reference sequence). The starting material was peripheral blood mononuclear cells (PBMCs), obtained at baseline. The TCR originated in a human donor with classical Hodgkin lymphoma. The rearrangement uses TRBV30 and TRBJ2-2, with D maybe TRBD1 (5 bases). The CDR3 DNA reads TGTGCCTGGAAAGGGGTACCCGGGGAGCTGTTTTTT. Its translation is CAWKGVPGELFF.